The 3 T cell receptor beta chains presented below share a single source sample, sequenced in a study of T cells in Graves' hyperthyroidism and ophthalmopathy. What was amplified from RNA transcripts were TCR beta CDR3 regions. First-round RT-PCR targeting the TCR CDR3 was performed with the HTBI primer set. Via MiXCR, TCRdb re-called the multiplex PCR reads, giving one row per CDR3 protein. The data show about 570,000 distinct CDR3 sequences, roughly 50% seen once. Input material: peripheral blood or thyroid tissue (not recorded which). The source of these receptors is an adult woman with Graves' disease, either hyperthyroidism or ophthalmopathy (not recorded which).

This sequence joins TRBV5-1 and TRBJ1-6; 8 bases match TRBD1. The CDR3 extends over 20 amino acids. Per the germline V gene, CDR1 is SGHRS and CDR2 is YFSETQ. Trimming at V came to 0 bases and at J to 6 bases, leaving 17 bases not matched to a gene. CDR3 DNA sequence: TGCGCCAGCAGCTTGGGACAGGGGAAGAGAAGAGATGCTACTAATTCACCCCTCCACTTT. This gives the protein CASSLGQGKRRDATNSPLHF.

This sequence joins TRBV12-3 or TRBV12-4 and TRBJ2-2, with 7 bases lining up with TRBD1. This CDR3 is built from 15 residues. The trim removed 5 bases at V and 4 bases at J, leaving 7 bases unmatched. The CDR3 DNA reads as TGTGCCAGCAGTGAAGGGACAGCTTCCACCGGGGAGCTGTTTTTT. Its protein is CASSEGTASTGELFF.

The V and J genes are TRBV2 and TRBJ2-1; D is perhaps TRBD2 (6 bases). Germline values: CDR1 SNHLY, CDR2 FYNNEI. Trimming removed 5 bases at V and 9 bases at J, with 17 bases between. This CDR3 comprises 14 residues. As DNA, the CDR3 is TGTGCCAGCAGTCCCCCTAGGAGGGGCAGTGAGCAGTTCTTC. This encodes CASSPPRRGSEQFF.